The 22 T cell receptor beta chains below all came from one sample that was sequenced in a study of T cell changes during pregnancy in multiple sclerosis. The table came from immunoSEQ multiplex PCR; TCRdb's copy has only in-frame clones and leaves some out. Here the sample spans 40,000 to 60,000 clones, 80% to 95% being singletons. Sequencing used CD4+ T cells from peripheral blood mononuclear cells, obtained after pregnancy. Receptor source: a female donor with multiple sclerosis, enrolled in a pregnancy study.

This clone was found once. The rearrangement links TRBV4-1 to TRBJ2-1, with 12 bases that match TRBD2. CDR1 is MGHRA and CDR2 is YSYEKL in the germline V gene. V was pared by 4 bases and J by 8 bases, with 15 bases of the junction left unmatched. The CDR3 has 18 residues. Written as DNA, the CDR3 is TGCGCCAGCAGCCCAACTCCTCTAGCGGGAGGGCCCTCGGATGAGCAGTTCTTC. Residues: CASSPTPLAGGPSDEQFF.

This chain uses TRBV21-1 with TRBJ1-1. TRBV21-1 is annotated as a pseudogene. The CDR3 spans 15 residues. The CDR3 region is CASSTRRVWYTEAFF. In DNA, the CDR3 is TGTGCCAGCAGCACCCGGAGAGTCTGGTACACTGAAGCTTTCTTT.

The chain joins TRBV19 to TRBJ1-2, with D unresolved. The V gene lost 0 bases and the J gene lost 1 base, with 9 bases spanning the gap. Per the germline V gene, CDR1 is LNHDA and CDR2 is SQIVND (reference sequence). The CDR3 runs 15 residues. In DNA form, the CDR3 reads TGTGCCAGTAGTATAGATTACAGCTTTAACTATGGCTACACCTTC. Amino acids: CASSIDYSFNYGYTF.

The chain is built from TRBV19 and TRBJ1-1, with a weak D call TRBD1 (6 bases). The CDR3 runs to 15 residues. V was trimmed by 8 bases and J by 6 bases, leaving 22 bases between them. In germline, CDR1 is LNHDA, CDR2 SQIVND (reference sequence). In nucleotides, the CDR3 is TGTGCCAGTGCATCCATGCAACGACAGGTACCTGAAGCTTTCTTT. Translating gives CASASMQRQVPEAFF.

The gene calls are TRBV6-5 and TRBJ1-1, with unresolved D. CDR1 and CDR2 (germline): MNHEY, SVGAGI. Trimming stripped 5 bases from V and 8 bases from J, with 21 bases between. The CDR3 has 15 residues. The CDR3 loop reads CASSQLIVGGREAFF. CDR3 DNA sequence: TGTGCCAGCAGTCAACTCATAGTTGGCGGCCGCGAAGCTTTCTTT.

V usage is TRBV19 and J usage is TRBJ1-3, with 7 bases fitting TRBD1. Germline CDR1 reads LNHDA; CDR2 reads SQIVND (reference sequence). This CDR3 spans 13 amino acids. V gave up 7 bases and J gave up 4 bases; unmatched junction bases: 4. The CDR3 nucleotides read TGTGCCAGTACCCAGGGGGGAGGAAACACCATATATTTT. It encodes CASTQGGGNTIYF.

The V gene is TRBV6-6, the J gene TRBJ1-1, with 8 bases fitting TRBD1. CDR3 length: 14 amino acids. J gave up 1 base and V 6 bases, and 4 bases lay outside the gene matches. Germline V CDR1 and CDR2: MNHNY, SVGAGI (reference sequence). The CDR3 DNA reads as TGTGCCAGCAGAACTGGACAGGGGAACACTGAAGCTTTCTTT. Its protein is CASRTGQGNTEAFF.

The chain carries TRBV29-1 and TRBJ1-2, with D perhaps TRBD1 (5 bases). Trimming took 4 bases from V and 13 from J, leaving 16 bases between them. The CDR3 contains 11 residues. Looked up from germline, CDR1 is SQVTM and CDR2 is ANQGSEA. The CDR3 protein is CSVARMGPGTF. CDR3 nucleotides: TGCAGCGTTGCCAGGATGGGGCCGGGCACCTTC.

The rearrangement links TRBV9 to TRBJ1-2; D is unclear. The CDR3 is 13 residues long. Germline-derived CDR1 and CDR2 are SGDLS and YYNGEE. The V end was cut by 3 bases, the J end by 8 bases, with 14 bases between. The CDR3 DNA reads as TGTGCCAGCAGCGCGGGATTGTTGGAGGGCTACACCTTC. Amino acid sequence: CASSAGLLEGYTF.

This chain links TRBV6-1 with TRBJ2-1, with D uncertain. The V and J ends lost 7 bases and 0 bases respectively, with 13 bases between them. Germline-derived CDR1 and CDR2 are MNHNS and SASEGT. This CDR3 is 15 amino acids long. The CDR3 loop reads CASTIGRSSYNEQFF. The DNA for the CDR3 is TGTGCCAGCACAATAGGCCGGAGCTCCTACAATGAGCAGTTCTTC.

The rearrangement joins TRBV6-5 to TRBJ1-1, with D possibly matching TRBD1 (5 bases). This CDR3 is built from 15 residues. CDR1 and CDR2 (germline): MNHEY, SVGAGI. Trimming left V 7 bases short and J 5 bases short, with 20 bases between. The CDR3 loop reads CASTQRGGLRTEAFF. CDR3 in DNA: TGTGCCAGCACCCAACGGGGGGGTCTGAGAACTGAAGCTTTCTTT.

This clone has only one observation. CDR3 amino acids: CASSYGVTGSYEQYF. The CDR3 region has the DNA TGTGCCAGCAGTTACGGCGTCACAGGCTCCTACGAGCAGTACTTC. The chain is built from TRBV6-6 and TRBJ2-7; D is possibly TRBD1 (5 bases). This CDR3 is 15 amino acids long. Trimming stripped 2 bases from V and 0 bases from J, with 11 bases between. Germline V gene lookup returns CDR1 MNHNY and CDR2 SVGAGI (reference sequence).

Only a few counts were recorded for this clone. CDR3 amino acids: CASSESRGDQPQHF. The CDR3, as DNA: TGTGCCAGCAGTGAAAGCAGGGGGGATCAGCCCCAGCATTTT. The rearrangement links TRBV2 to TRBJ1-5, with 7 bases lining up with TRBD1. The CDR3 contains 14 residues. V dropped 2 bases and J dropped 5; count of bases not matched to a gene: 3. CDR1 is SNHLY and CDR2 is FYNNEI in the germline V gene. The variable domain in full, with the rest retrieved from reference TRBV2 and TRBJ1-5, is EPEVTQTPSHQVTQMGQEVILRCVPISNHLYFYWYRQILGQKVEFLVSFYNNEISEKSEIFDDQFSVERPDGSNFTLKIRSTKLEDSAMYFCASSESRGDQPQHFGDGTRLSIL.

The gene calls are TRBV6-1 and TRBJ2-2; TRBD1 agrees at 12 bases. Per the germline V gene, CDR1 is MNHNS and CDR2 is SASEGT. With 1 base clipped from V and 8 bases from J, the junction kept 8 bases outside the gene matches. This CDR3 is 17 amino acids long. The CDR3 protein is CASSEGKGQGARGELFF. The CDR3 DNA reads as TGTGCCAGCAGTGAAGGAAAGGGACAGGGGGCGCGAGGGGAGCTGTTTTTT.

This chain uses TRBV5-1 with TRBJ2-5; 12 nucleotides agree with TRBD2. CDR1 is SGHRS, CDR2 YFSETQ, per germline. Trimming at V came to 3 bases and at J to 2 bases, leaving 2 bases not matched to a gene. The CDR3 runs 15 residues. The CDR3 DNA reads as TGCGCCAGCAGCTCTGGACTAGCGGGGCAAGAGACCCAGTACTTC. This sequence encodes CASSSGLAGQETQYF.

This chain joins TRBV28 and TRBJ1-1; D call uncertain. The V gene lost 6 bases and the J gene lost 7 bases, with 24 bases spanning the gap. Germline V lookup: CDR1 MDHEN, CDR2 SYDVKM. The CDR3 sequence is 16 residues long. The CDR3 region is CASSPYALAGWGEAFF. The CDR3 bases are TGTGCCAGCAGCCCTTATGCGTTGGCGGGCTGGGGTGAAGCTTTCTTT.

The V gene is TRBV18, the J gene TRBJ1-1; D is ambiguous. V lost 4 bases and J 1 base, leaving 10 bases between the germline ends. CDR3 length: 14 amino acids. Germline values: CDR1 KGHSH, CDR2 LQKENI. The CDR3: CASSRLATNTEAFF. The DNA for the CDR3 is TGTGCCAGCTCACGTTTAGCTACGAACACTGAAGCTTTCTTT.

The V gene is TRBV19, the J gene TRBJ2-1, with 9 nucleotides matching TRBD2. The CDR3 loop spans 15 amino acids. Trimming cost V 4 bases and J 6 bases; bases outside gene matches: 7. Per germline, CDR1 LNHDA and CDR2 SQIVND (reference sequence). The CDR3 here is CASSKIAGVINEQFF. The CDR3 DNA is TGTGCCAGTAGTAAAATAGCGGGAGTCATCAATGAGCAGTTCTTC.

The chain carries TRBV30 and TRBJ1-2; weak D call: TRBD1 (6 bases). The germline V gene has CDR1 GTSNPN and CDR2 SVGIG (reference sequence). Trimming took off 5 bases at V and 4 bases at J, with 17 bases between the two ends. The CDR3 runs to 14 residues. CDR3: CAWGEGGRIYGYTF. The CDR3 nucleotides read TGTGCCTGGGGGGAGGGGGGGCGCATCTATGGCTACACCTTC.

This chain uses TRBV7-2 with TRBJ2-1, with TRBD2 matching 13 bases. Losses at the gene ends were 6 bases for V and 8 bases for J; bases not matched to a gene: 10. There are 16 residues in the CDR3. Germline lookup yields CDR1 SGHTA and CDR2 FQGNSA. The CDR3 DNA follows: TGTGCCAGCAGTACTAGCGGGAGGGCATTTAGTGATGAGCAGTTCTTC. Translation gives CASSTSGRAFSDEQFF.

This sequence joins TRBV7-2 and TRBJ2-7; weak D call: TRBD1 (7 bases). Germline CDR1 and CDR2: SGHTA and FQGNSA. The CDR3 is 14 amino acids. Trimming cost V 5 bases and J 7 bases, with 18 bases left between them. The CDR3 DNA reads TGTGCCAGCAGCCAGGGGGGCCCTGGGGCAGAGCAGTACTTC. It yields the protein CASSQGGPGAEQYF.

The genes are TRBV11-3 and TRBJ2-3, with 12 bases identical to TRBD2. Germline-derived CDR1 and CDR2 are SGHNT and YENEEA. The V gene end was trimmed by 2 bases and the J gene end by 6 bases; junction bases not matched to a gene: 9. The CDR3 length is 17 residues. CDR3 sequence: CASSLPRLAGAGDTQYF. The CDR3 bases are TGTGCCAGCAGCTTACCCCGACTAGCGGGAGCTGGTGATACGCAGTATTTT.